These 19 T cell receptor beta chains came from one sample sequenced in a study of CD8+ T cells in alopecia areata. This sample's treatment: oral pan-JAK inhibitor, 5-10 mg twice daily. The authors extracted RNA and reverse transcribed it into cDNA as the sequencing template. Sequencing used immunoSEQ multiplex PCR; TCRdb keeps in-frame clones, though not all of them. Of 150,000 to 250,000 clones in the sample, about 62% were seen once. The sequenced sample was CD4+ T cells sorted from blood, obtained at week 24, from a patient treated with tofacitinib. These receptors originate from a human donor with alopecia areata.

This chain connects TRBV5-1 to TRBJ1-1; D unclear. Germline lookup yields CDR1 SGHRS and CDR2 YFSETQ. The CDR3 extends over 13 amino acids. Between the trimmed V and J ends, which lost 5 bases and 5 bases, there was a span of 13 bases. The CDR3 sequence: CASRSQVGTEAFF. As DNA, the CDR3 is TGCGCCAGCAGATCCCAGGTGGGGACTGAAGCTTTCTTT.

The genes are TRBV30 and TRBJ2-7; tentatively, D is TRBD1 (5 bases). V was clipped by 7 bases and J by 0 bases, with 10 bases between them. Per germline, CDR1 GTSNPN and CDR2 SVGIG (reference sequence). CDR3 length equals 12 residues. The CDR3 nucleotides read TGTGCCTCTAAGGACACCTCCTACGAGCAGTACTTC. Translation gives CASKDTSYEQYF. Based on the CDR3 plus reference TRBV30 and TRBJ2-7, the full variable domain is SQTIHQWPATLVQPVGSPLSLECTVEGTSNPNLYWYRQAAGRGLQLLFYSVGIGQISSEVPQNLSASRPQDRQFILSSKKLLLSDSGFYLCASKDTSYEQYFGPGTRLTVT.

The chain combines TRBV5-4 with TRBJ2-2; the D is unclear. The CDR3 contains 12 residues. Germline lookup yields CDR1 SGHNT and CDR2 YYREEE (reference sequence). The ends were cut back, 0 bases at V and 3 bases at J, with 0 bases in the middle. This CDR3 is CASSLDTGELFF. Here the CDR3 DNA reads TGTGCCAGCAGCTTGGACACCGGGGAGCTGTTTTTT.

This clone was observed a few times. V gene TRBV7-2 combines with J gene TRBJ1-2; a weak D match, TRBD1 (5 bases). CDR3 length equals 14 residues. Germline loops: CDR1 SGHTA, CDR2 FQGNSA. Trimming cost V 5 bases and J 5 bases, with 15 bases left between them. This CDR3 is CASSVLRGAYGYTF. CDR3 DNA sequence: TGTGCCAGCAGCGTCCTGAGGGGAGCGTATGGCTACACCTTC. Full variable domain (remainder filled in from reference TRBV7-2 and TRBJ1-2): GAGVSQSPSNKVTEKGKDVELRCDPISGHTALYWYRQSLGQGLEFLIYFQGNSAPDKSGLPSDRFSAERTGGSVSTLTIQRTQQEDSAVYLCASSVLRGAYGYTFGSGTRLTVV.

The J gene is TRBJ2-7, the V gene TRBV9; 9 bases map to TRBD2. The CDR3 length is 14 residues. Per the germline V gene, CDR1 is SGDLS and CDR2 is YYNGEE. V was pared by 1 base and J by 6 bases, with 5 bases of the junction left unmatched. CDR3 DNA: TGTGCCAGCAGCGTAATAGCGGGAGTTAGCGAGCAGTACTTC. Its protein product is CASSVIAGVSEQYF.

This clone was seen just once. V is TRBV5-1 and J is TRBJ1-6; 7 nucleotides align to TRBD1. The CDR3 length is 15 residues. Germline V gene sequence: CDR1 SGHRS, CDR2 YFSETQ. The trim removed 4 bases at V and 8 bases at J, leaving 9 bases unmatched. In DNA, the CDR3 is TGCGCCAGCAGCCCTGACAGGGCGCCCTATTCACCCCTCCACTTT. As protein: CASSPDRAPYSPLHF. Together with reference TRBV5-1 and TRBJ1-6, the CDR3 gives the full variable domain: KAGVTQTPRYLIKTRGQQVTLSCSPISGHRSVSWYQQTPGQGLQFLFEYFSETQRNKGNFPGRFSGRQFSNSRSEMNVSTLELGDSALYLCASSPDRAPYSPLHFGNGTRLTVT.

The chain uses TRBV7-2 and TRBJ2-6, with 7 bases aligning to TRBD1. CDR3 length equals 18 residues. The germline gives CDR1 SGHTA, CDR2 FQGNSA. Unmatched junction bases numbered 11, after V lost 5 bases and J lost 1 base. The CDR3 loop is CASSITQWTGSGANVLTF. In nucleotides, the CDR3 is TGTGCCAGCAGCATCACTCAGTGGACAGGTTCTGGGGCCAACGTCCTGACTTTC.

The chain uses TRBV19 and TRBJ2-7; D gene unclear. The CDR3 loop spans 12 amino acids. Germline V gives CDR1 LNHDA, CDR2 SQIVND (reference sequence). V dropped 5 bases and J dropped 1 base, with 6 bases sitting between them. CDR3 amino acids: CASSAASYEQYF. CDR3 sequence (DNA): TGTGCCAGTAGTGCCGCGTCCTACGAGCAGTACTTC.

This clone was observed a single time. The CDR3 region is CASSLWGRLLGTEAFF. DNA of the CDR3: TGTGCCAGCAGCCTGTGGGGGAGACTGTTGGGGACTGAAGCTTTCTTT. V gene TRBV5-6 combines with J gene TRBJ1-1; the D gene is possibly TRBD1 (5 bases). Germline V lookup: CDR1 SGHDT, CDR2 YYEEEE. This CDR3 comprises 16 residues. Trimming removed 4 bases at V and 5 bases at J, with 21 bases between.

The CDR3 region has the DNA TGTGCCAGCAGCTGGCAGAGCGGCAATGAGCAGTTCTTC. This codes for CASSWQSGNEQFF. The gene calls are TRBV7-9 and TRBJ2-1, with a weak D call TRBD2 (5 bases). The V end was cut by 4 bases, the J end by 6 bases, with 10 bases between. Germline CDR1 is SEHNR and CDR2 is FQNEAQ (reference sequence). CDR3 length: 13 amino acids.

The table lists this clone with a few counts. This chain connects TRBV29-1 to TRBJ2-3; 9 bases match TRBD2. Germline V gene sequence: CDR1 SQVTM, CDR2 ANQGSEA. This CDR3 is built from 16 residues. V lost 5 bases and J lost 8; bases outside the gene matches: 17. The CDR3 coding sequence is TGCAGCGTTAAATTTGGTGTTAGCGGGAGCGGAGGTACGCAGTATTTT. As protein: CSVKFGVSGSGGTQYF.

This clone occurred a few times. The chain carries TRBV2 and TRBJ1-1; maybe TRBD1 (5 bases). Trimming shortened V by 4 bases and J by 1 base, and 10 bases separated the two germline ends. This CDR3 is 14 amino acids long. Looked up from germline, CDR1 is SNHLY and CDR2 is FYNNEI. The CDR3 DNA follows: TGTGCCAGCAGTGTGGCAGGGCCGAACACTGAAGCTTTCTTT. Its translation is CASSVAGPNTEAFF.

This chain connects TRBV5-1 to TRBJ2-3; 10 nucleotides align to TRBD2. V lost 4 bases and J lost 1; bases outside the gene matches: 6. The CDR3 loop spans 16 amino acids. The germline V gene encodes CDR1 SGHRS and CDR2 YFSETQ. CDR3 sequence: CASSPGTSVRTDTQYF. Written as DNA, the CDR3 is TGCGCCAGCAGCCCCGGGACTAGCGTACGCACAGATACGCAGTATTTT.

This clone was recorded only once. The rearrangement links TRBV30 to TRBJ1-1; D unclear. V was pared by 2 bases and J by 1 base, with 11 bases between. The CDR3 covers 14 residues. Germline lookup yields CDR1 GTSNPN and CDR2 SVGIG (reference sequence). CDR3 nucleotides: TGTGCCTGGAGTTTTGGGAATTCGAACACTGAAGCTTTCTTT. Translated: CAWSFGNSNTEAFF.

The chain has TRBV6-1 and TRBJ1-2, with TRBD1 as a possible D gene (6 bases). V lost 5 bases and J lost 3, with 10 bases in between. Germline V gene sequence: CDR1 MNHNS, CDR2 SASEGT. The CDR3 sequence is 13 residues long. The CDR3 sequence is CASSTGMDYGYTF. CDR3 coding DNA: TGTGCCAGCAGTACAGGGATGGACTATGGCTACACCTTC.

The rearrangement links TRBV6-5 to TRBJ1-3; D is uncertain. The CDR3 contains 13 residues. V was cut by 4 bases and J by 8 bases, with 12 bases left in between. CDR1 and CDR2 from the germline V gene are MNHEY and SVGAGI. DNA of the CDR3: TGTGCCAGCAGTTCCTTGGACGAATACACCATATATTTT. Residues: CASSSLDEYTIYF.

The gene calls are TRBV9 and TRBJ2-3, with TRBD2 identical over 7 bases. V trimming: 3 bases; J trimming: 6 bases; junction bases outside the gene matches: 7. The CDR3 loop spans 14 amino acids. Germline CDR1 is SGDLS and CDR2 is YYNGEE. In DNA form, the CDR3 reads TGTGCCAGCAGCGCGCGGACTAGTAAGGATACGCAGTATTTT. This codes for CASSARTSKDTQYF.

The chain employs TRBV29-1 and TRBJ1-2; 8 nucleotides align to TRBD1. V gave up 5 bases and J gave up 6 bases; unmatched junction bases: 2. The germline V gene has CDR1 SQVTM and CDR2 ANQGSEA. This CDR3 spans 11 amino acids. In nucleotides, the CDR3 is TGCAGCGTTACCAGGGGGCATGGCTACACCTTC. Amino acid sequence: CSVTRGHGYTF. The full variable domain, in which reference TRBV29-1 and TRBJ1-2 provide the parts outside the CDR3, is SAVISQKPSRDICQRGTSLTIQCQVDSQVTMMFWYRQQPGQSLTLIATANQGSEATYESGFVIDKFPISRPNLTFSTLTVSNMSPEDSSIYLCSVTRGHGYTFGSGTRLTVV.

The V and J genes are TRBV7-2 and TRBJ1-2, with D tentatively TRBD1 (5 bases). Trimming stripped 0 bases from V and 5 bases from J, with 13 bases between. Germline V gives CDR1 SGHTA, CDR2 FQGNSA. The CDR3 sequence is 15 residues long. In nucleotides, the CDR3 is TGTGCCAGCAGCTTAGCGGCGGGACCGACGTATGGCTACACCTTC. This translates into CASSLAAGPTYGYTF.